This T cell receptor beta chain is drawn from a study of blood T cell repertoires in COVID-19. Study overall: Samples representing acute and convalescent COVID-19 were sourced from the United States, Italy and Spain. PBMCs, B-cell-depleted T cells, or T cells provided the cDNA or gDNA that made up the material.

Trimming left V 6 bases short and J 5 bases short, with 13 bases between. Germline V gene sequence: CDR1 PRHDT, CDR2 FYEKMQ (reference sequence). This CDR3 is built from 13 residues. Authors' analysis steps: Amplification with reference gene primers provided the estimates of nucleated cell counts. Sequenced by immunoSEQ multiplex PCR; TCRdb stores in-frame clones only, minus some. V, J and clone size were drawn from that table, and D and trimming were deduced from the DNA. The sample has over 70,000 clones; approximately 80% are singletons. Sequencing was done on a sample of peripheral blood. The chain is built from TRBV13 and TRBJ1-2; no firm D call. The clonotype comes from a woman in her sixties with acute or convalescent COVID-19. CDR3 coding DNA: TGTGCCAGCAGTTTGGCAACATCGTATGGCTACACCTTC. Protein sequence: CASSLATSYGYTF.